This T cell receptor beta chain came from a study of blood T cell repertoires in COVID-19. Overall study: Acute and convalescent COVID-19 samples came from the United States, Italy and Spain. T cells, B-cell-depleted T cells, or PBMCs provided the cDNA or gDNA that served as material.

Germline V gives CDR1 SGHDT, CDR2 YYEEEE. V dropped 0 bases and J dropped 2; count of bases not matched to a gene: 6. The CDR3 contains 17 residues. Authors' processing steps: Estimation of nucleated cell counts relied on the amplification of reference gene primers. The data were produced by immunoSEQ multiplex PCR, yet TCRdb's version contains in-frame clones alone and is incomplete. V and J calls and clone size come straight from that table; D and trimming were deduced from the DNA. The data contain approximately 38,000 clones, about 94% of them singletons. The source is a human donor with active COVID-19. The donor label of this sample is uncertain. This chain uses TRBV5-6 with TRBJ2-1, with 9 bases lining up with TRBD2. The specimen sequenced was peripheral blood. CDR3 residues: CASSLVGSGGTYNEQFF. CDR3 coding DNA: TGTGCCAGCAGCTTGGTAGGTAGCGGGGGTACCTACAATGAGCAGTTCTTC.